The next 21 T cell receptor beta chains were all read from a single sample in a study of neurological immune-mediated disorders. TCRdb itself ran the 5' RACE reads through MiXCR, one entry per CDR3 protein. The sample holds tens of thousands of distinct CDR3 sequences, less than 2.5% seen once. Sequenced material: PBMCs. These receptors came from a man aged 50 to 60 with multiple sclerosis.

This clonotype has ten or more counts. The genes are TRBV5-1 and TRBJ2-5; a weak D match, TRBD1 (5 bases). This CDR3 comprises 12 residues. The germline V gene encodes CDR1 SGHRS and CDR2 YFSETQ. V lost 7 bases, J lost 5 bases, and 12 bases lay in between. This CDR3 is CASRGAGETQYF. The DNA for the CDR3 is TGCGCCAGCCGTGGGGCCGGGGAGACCCAGTACTTC. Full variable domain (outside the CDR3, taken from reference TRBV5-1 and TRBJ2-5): KAGVTQTPRYLIKTRGQQVTLSCSPISGHRSVSWYQQTPGQGLQFLFEYFSETQRNKGNFPGRFSGRQFSNSRSEMNVSTLELGDSALYLCASRGAGETQYFGPGTRLLVL.

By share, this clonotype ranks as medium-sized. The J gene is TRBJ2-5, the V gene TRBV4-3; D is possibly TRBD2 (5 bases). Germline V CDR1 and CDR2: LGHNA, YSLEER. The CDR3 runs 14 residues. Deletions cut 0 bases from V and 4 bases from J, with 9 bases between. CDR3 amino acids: CASSQDRRLETQYF. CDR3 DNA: TGCGCCAGCAGCCAAGATCGGAGGCTAGAGACCCAGTACTTC.

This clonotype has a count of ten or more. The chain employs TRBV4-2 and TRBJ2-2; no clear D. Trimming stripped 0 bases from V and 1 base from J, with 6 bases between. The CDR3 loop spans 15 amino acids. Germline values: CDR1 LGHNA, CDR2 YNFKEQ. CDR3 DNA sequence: TGTGCCAGCAGCCAAGACGGATTGAACACCGGGGAGCTGTTTTTT. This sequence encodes CASSQDGLNTGELFF.

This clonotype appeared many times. CDR3 amino acids: CASSSPAGATQYF. The CDR3 DNA reads TGCGCCAGCAGCTCCCCCGCGGGGGCCACGCAGTATTTT. The chain recombines TRBV5-1 with TRBJ2-3, with D maybe TRBD2 (7 bases). In germline, CDR1 is SGHRS, CDR2 YFSETQ. The CDR3 runs to 13 residues. V dropped 3 bases and J dropped 9 bases, with 14 bases sitting between them.

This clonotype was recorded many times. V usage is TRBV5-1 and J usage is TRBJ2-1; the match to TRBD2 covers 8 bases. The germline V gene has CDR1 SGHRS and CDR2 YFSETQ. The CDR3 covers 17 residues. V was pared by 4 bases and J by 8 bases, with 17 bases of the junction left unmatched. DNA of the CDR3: TGCGCCAGCAGCCCGCTACCGGGACTAACCGGGGGGGATGAGCAGTTCTTC. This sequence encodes CASSPLPGLTGGDEQFF.

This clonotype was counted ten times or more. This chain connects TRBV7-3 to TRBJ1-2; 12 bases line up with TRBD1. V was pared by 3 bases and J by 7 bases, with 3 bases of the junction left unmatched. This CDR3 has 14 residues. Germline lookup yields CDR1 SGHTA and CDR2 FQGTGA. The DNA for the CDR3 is TGTGCCAGCAGCTTGGGACAGGGGGCATTTGGCTACACCTTC. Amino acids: CASSLGQGAFGYTF.

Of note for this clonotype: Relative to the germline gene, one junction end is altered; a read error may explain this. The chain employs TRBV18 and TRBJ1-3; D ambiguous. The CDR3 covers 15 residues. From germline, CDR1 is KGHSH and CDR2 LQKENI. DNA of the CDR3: TGTGCCAGCTCACCTGAGGCCGTTAAGAGAAAAACCATATATTTT. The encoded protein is CASSPEAVKRKTIYF.

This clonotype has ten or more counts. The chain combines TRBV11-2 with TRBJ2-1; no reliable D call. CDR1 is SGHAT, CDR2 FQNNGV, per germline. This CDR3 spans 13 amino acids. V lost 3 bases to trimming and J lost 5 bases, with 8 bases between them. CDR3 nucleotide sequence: TGTGCCAGCAGCTTTCCCCTGGACAATGAGCAGTTCTTC. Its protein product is CASSFPLDNEQFF.

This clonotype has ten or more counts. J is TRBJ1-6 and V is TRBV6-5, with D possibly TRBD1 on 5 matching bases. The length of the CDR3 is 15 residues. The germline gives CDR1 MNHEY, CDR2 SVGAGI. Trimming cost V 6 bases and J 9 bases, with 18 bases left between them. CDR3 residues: CASSTSNPQGSPLHF. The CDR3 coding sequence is TGTGCCAGCAGCACATCCAACCCCCAGGGTTCACCCCTCCACTTT.

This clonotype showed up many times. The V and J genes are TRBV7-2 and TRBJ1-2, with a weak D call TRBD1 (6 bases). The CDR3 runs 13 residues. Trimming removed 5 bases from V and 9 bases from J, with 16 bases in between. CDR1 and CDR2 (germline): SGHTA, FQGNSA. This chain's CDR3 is CASSVDRLKSYTF. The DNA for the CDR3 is TGTGCCAGCAGCGTAGACAGGTTAAAGAGCTACACCTTC.

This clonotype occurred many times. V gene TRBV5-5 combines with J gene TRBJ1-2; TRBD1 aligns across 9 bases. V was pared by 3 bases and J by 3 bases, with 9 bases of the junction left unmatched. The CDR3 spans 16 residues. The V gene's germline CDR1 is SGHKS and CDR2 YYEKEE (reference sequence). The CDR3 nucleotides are TGTGCCAGCAGCTGGACCGGGACAGGGCTCGACTATGGCTACACCTTC. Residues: CASSWTGTGLDYGYTF.

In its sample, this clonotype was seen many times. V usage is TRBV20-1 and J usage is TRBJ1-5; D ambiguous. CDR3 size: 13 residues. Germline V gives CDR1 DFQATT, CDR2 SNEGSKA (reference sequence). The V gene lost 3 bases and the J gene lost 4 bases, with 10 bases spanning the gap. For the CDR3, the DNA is TGCAGTGCTAGGGCCGCGCTGAATCAGCCCCAGCATTTT. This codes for CSARAALNQPQHF.

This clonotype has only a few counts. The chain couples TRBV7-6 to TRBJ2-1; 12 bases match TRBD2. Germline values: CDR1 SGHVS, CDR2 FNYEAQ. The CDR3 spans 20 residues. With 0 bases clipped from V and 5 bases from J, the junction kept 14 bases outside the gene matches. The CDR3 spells CASSLAPLASGGAQDNEQFF. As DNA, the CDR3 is TGTGCCAGCAGCTTAGCACCCCTCGCTAGCGGGGGGGCCCAAGACAATGAGCAGTTCTTC.

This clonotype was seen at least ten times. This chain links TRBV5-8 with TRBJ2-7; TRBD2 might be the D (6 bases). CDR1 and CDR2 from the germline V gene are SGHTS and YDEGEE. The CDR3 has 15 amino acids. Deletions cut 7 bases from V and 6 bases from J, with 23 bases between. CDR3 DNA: TGTGCCAGCTCCGGGACTCTTAGTCGTATAACCGAGCAGTACTTC. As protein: CASSGTLSRITEQYF.

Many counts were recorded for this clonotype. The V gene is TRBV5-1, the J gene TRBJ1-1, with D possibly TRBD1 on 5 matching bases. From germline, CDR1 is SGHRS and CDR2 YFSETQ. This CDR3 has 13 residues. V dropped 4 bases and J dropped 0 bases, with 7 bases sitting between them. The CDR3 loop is CASSGGVNTEAFF. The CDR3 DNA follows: TGCGCCAGCAGCGGAGGGGTGAACACTGAAGCTTTCTTT.

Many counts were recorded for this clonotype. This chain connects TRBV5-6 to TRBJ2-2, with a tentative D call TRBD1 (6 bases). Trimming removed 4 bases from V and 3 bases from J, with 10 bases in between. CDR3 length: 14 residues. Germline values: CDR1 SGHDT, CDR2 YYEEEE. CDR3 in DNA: TGTGCCAGCAGCAGGGGACATTACACCGGGGAGCTGTTTTTT. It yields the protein CASSRGHYTGELFF.

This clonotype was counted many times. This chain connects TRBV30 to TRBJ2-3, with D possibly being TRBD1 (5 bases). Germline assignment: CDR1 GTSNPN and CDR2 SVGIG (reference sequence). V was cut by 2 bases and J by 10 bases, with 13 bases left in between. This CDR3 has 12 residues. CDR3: CAWSKGPPAQYF. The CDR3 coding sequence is TGTGCCTGGAGTAAGGGGCCGCCGGCGCAGTATTTT.

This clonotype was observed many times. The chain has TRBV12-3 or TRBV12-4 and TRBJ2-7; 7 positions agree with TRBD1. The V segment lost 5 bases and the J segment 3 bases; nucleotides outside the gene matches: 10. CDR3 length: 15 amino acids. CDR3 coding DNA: TGTGCCAGCAGTCCCCCGGGCAGGGGGTACTACGAGCAGTACTTC. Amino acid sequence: CASSPPGRGYYEQYF.

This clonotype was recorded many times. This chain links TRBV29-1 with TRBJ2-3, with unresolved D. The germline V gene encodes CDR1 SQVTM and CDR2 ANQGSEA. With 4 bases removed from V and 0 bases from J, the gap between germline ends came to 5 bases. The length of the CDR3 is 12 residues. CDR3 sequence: CSVAPSTDTQYF. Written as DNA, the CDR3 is TGCAGCGTTGCCCCTAGCACAGATACGCAGTATTTT.

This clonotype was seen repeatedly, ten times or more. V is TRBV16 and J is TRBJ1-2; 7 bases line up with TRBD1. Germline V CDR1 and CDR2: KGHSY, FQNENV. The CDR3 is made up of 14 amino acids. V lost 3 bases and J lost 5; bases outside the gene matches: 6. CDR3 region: CASSHGQAGYGYTF. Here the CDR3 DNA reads TGTGCCAGCAGCCATGGACAGGCCGGATATGGCTACACCTTC. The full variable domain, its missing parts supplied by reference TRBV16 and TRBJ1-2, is GEEVAQTPKHLVRGEGQKAKLYCAPIKGHSYVFWYQQVLKNEFKFLISFQNENVFDETGMPKERFSAKCLPNSPCSLEIQATKLEDSAVYFCASSHGQAGYGYTFGSGTRLTVV.

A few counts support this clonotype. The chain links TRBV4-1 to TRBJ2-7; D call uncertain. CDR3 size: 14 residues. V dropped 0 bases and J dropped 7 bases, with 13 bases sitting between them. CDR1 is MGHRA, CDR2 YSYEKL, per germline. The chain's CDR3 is CASSQEIPSREQYF. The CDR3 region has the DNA TGCGCCAGCAGCCAAGAGATCCCATCGAGGGAGCAGTACTTC.